This entry is about one T cell receptor (beta chain). Its antigen is not known. These data are taken from a study of shared clonotypes between healthy human individuals. Study summary: Sampling drew on donors who were a couple of women and a few men aged 18 to 49.

Study observations and caveats: Shared clonotypes: 4.5% to 6.5% naive CD4, approximately 3.4% naive CD8, 2.3% memory CD4, approximately 0.37% memory CD8.

The authors ran the assay at deep level. Repertoires were generated with immunoSEQ multiplex PCR, while TCRdb's copy carries only in-frame clones and drops some. Found here are some 1,600,000 clones, nearly 99% of them singletons; the top ten hold roughly 0.45%. V gave up 5 bases and J gave up 4 bases; unmatched junction bases: 10. The CDR3 runs to 15 residues. The germline CDR1 and CDR2 sequences are SGHDN and FVKESK. The receptor's source is a man in his thirties or forties in good health. The sample comprised naive CD4+ T cells sorted from blood. Specified subset: CD45RA+ positively selected. The rearrangement links TRBV14 to TRBJ1-1, with 7 bases aligning to TRBD1. The CDR3, as DNA: TGTGCCAGCAGCGAACGACAGGGATGGGGCACTGAAGCTTTCTTT. Its protein product is CASSERQGWGTEAFF.